This T cell receptor beta chain emerged from a study of response to subunit inactivated influenza vaccine. Findings and limits, study-wide: Authors suggested each seasonal influenza vaccination recruits few new T cells.

From the RT-PCR reads, TCRdb called clonotypes with MiXCR, one entry per CDR3 protein. In the table there are around 520,000 distinct CDR3 sequences, approximately 12% of which are singletons. Trimming cost V 2 bases and J 1 base; bases outside gene matches: 6. The germline gives CDR1 GTSNPN, CDR2 SVGIG (reference sequence). The CDR3 length is 15 residues. In regard to this clonotype: No antigen is known for it.

Here the sequenced sample was PBMCs from blood, taken on the day of vaccination. The clonotype comes from a man aged 45-60 years who received an inactivated influenza vaccine. The gene calls are TRBV30 and TRBJ2-5, with 8 bases identical to TRBD1. The CDR3 reads CAWSRQGTSQETQYF. The CDR3 DNA reads TGTGCCTGGAGTCGACAGGGGACATCCCAAGAGACCCAGTACTTC. The variable domain in full, completed from reference TRBV30 and TRBJ2-5, reads SQTIHQWPATLVQPVGSPLSLECTVEGTSNPNLYWYRQAAGRGLQLLFYSVGIGQISSEVPQNLSASRPQDRQFILSSKKLLLSDSGFYLCAWSRQGTSQETQYFGPGTRLLVL.